This T cell receptor (beta chain) was sequenced during a study of blood T cell repertoires in COVID-19. In the authors' workflow: The authors estimated nucleated cell counts from reference gene primer amplification. TCRdb's table, derived via immunoSEQ multiplex PCR, lists solely in-frame clones and lacks some. V and J calls and clone size are given by that table; D and trimming were obtained from the DNA. The sample holds approximately 230,000 clones, roughly four fifths seen once. CDR1 is MDHEN, CDR2 SYDVKM, per germline. The ends were cut back, 1 base at V and 1 base at J, with 8 bases in the middle. The CDR3 consists of 15 residues.

The receptor was isolated from a man aged 80 or over with acute or convalescent COVID-19. The J gene is TRBJ1-5, the V gene TRBV28; D possibly corresponds to TRBD1 (5 bases). The specimen sequenced was peripheral blood. CDR3 nucleotide sequence: TGTGCCAGCAGTTTATCGGGACTGAGCAATCAGCCCCAGCATTTT. It codes for CASSLSGLSNQPQHF. Together with reference TRBV28 and TRBJ1-5, the CDR3 gives the full variable domain: DVKVTQSSRYLVKRTGEKVFLECVQDMDHENMFWYRQDPGLGLRLIYFSYDVKMKEKGDIPEGYSVSREKKERFSLILESASTNQTSMYLCASSLSGLSNQPQHFGDGTRLSIL.